This T cell receptor beta chain was captured by sequencing in a study of response to subunit inactivated influenza vaccine. Germline V lookup: CDR1 SEHNR, CDR2 FQNEAQ (reference sequence). This CDR3 spans 14 amino acids. The V gene end was trimmed by 7 bases and the J gene end by 2 bases; junction bases not matched to a gene: 6. TCRdb processed the RT-PCR reads anew with MiXCR; each CDR3 protein has one entry. The data show a few hundred thousand distinct CDR3 sequences, with about a fifth seen just once and around 9.6% held by the top ten. Findings of the study overall: Only a handful of new T cells, the authors suggested, are recruited with each seasonal influenza vaccination.

This clonotype was picked up many times. What it binds is unknown. The sequences come from PBMCs from blood, collected 21 months after vaccination. The chain recombines TRBV7-9 with TRBJ1-1, with 8 nucleotides matching TRBD1. The origin of this receptor is a man aged 50-75 years who received an inactivated influenza vaccine. CDR3: CASTPTGVNTEAFF. Written as DNA, the CDR3 is TGTGCCAGCACCCCGACAGGGGTAAACACTGAAGCTTTCTTT.